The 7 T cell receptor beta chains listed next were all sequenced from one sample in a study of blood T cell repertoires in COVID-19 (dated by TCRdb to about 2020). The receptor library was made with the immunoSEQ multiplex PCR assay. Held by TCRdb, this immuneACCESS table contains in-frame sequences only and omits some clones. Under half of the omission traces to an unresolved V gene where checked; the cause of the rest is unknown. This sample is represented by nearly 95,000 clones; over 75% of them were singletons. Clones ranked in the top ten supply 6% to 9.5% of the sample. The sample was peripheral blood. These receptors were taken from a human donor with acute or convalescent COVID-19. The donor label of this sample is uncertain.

Written as DNA, the CDR3 is TGTGCCAGCAGTGATTGGACTAGCGGGGGGTCTGAGCAGTTCTTC. This translates into CASSDWTSGGSEQFF. The V gene is TRBV2, the J gene TRBJ2-1; TRBD2 matches 14 bases. The V segment lost 3 bases and the J segment 9 bases; nucleotides outside the gene matches: 4. CDR3 length: 15 amino acids. The germline gives CDR1 SNHLY, CDR2 FYNNEI. Drawing the rest from reference TRBV2 and TRBJ2-1, the complete variable domain is EPEVTQTPSHQVTQMGQEVILRCVPISNHLYFYWYRQILGQKVEFLVSFYNNEISEKSEIFDDQFSVERPDGSNFTLKIRSTKLEDSAMYFCASSDWTSGGSEQFFGPGTRLTVL.

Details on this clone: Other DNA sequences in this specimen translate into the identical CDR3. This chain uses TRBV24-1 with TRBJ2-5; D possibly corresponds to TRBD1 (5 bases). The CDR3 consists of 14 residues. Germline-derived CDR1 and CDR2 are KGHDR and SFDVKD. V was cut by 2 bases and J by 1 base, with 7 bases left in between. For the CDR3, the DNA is TGTGCCACCAGTGATTCGACAGTCCAAGAGACCCAGTACTTC. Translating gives CATSDSTVQETQYF.

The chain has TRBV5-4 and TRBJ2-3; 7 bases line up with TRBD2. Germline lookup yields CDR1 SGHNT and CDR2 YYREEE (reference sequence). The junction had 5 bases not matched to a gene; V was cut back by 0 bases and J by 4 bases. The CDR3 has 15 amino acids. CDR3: CASSLELANADTQYF. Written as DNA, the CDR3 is TGTGCCAGCAGCTTGGAACTAGCGAATGCAGATACGCAGTATTTT.

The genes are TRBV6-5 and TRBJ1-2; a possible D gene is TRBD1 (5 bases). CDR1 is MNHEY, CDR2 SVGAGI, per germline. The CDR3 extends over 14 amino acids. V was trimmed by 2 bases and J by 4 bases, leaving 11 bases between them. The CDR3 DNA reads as TGTGCCAGCAGTTACAGCAGGGATGGCTATGGCTACACCTTC. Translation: CASSYSRDGYGYTF.

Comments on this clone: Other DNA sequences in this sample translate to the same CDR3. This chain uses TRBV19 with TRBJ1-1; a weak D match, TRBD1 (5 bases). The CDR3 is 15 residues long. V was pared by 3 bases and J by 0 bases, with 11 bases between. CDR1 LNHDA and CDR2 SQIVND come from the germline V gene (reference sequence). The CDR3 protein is CASSISGTVNTEAFF. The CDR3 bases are TGTGCCAGTAGTATCAGCGGGACGGTGAACACTGAAGCTTTCTTT.

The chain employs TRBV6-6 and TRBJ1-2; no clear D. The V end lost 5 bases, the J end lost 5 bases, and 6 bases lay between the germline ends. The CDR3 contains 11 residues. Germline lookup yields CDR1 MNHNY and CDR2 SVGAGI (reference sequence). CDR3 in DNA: TGTGCCAGCAGTACACCTTATGGCTACACCTTC. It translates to CASSTPYGYTF.

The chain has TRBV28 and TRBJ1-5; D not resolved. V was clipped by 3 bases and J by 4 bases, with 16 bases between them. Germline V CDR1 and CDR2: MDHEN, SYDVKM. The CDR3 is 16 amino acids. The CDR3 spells CASSFPGRGGNQPQHF. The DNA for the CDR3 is TGTGCCAGCAGTTTCCCTGGGCGGGGAGGGAATCAGCCCCAGCATTTT.